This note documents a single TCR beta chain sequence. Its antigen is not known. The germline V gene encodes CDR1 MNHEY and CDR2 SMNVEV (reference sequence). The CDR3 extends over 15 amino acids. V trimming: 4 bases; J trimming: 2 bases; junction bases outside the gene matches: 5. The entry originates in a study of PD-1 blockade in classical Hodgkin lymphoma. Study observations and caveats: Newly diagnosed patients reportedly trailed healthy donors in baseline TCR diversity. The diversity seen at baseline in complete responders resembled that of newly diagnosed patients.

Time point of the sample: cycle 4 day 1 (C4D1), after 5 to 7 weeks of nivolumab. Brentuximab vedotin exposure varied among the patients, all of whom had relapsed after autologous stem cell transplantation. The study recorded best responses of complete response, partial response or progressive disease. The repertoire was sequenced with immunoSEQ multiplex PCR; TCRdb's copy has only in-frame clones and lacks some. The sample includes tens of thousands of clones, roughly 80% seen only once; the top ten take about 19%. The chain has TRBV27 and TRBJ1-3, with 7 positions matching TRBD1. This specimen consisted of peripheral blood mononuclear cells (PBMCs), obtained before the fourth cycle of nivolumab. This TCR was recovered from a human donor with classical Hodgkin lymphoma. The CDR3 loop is CASSSTGLAGNTIYF. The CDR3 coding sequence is TGTGCCAGCAGTTCGACAGGGTTGGCTGGAAACACCATATATTTT.